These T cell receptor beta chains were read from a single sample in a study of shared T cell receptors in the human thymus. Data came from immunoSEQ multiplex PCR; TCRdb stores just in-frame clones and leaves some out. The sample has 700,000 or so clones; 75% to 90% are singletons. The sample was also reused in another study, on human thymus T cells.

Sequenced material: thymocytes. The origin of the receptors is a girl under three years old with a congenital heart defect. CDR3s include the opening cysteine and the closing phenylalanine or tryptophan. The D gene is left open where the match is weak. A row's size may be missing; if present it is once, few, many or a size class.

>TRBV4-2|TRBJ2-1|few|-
TGTGCCAGCAGCCCACGGTGGAATGAGCAGTTCTTC
CASSPRWNEQFF
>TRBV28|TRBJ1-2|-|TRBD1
TGTGCCAGCAGTTTGGGTCCAGGGGGCGGGGGCTACACCTTC
CASSLGPGGGGYTF
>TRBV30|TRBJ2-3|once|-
TGTGCCTGGGGGGAGGATACGCAGTATTTT
CAWGEDTQYF
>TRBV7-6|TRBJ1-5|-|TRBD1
TGTGCCAGCAGCTTAGCTGCTGGGGCGGACAGGGGGGATAGCAATCAGCCCCAGCATTTT
CASSLAAGADRGDSNQPQHF
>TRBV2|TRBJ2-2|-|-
TGTGCCAGCGTTCTGGGGGCAGCGAACACCGGGGAGCTGTTTTTT
CASVLGAANTGELFF
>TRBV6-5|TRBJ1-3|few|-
TGTGCCAGCTGCAACAGGCCTGGAAACACCATATATTTT
CASCNRPGNTIYF
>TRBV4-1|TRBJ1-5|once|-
TGCGCCAGCAGCCAAGTCCACAACCATGATCAGCCCCAGCATTTT
CASSQVHNHDQPQHF
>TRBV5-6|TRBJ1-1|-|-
TGTGCCAGCAGCTCGTCTATCGAGGGTCGGATAATGAACACTGAAGCTTTCTTT
CASSSSIEGRIMNTEAFF
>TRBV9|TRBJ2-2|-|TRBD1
TGTGCCAGCAGCCCCCTACAGGGGGCGCGGGTCACCGGGGAGCTGTTTTTT
CASSPLQGARVTGELFF
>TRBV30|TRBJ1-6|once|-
TGTGCCTGGAGGTCGGATTCACCCCTCCACTTT
CAWRSDSPLHF
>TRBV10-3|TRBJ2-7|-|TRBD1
TGTGCCATCAGTGAGTCAGGGACAGGTTCCTACGAGCAGTACTTC
CAISESGTGSYEQYF
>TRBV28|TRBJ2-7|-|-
TGTGCCAGCCTTTTAACAGGGACCTACGAGCAGTACTTC
CASLLTGTYEQYF
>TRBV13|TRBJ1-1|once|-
TGTGCCAGCAGCTTCAGGGGCCGTGCTGAAGCTTTCTTT
CASSFRGRAEAFF
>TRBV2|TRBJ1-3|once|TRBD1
TGTGCCTGCGGGACAGGAGTAAACACCATATATTTT
CACGTGVNTIYF
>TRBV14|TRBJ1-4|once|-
TGTGCCAGCAGCCAAGATTTGAGGGCAACTAATGAAAAACTGTTTTTT
CASSQDLRATNEKLFF
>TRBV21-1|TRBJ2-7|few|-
TGTGCCAGCAGCAAACAACAATCCTACGAGCAGTACTTC
CASSKQQSYEQYF